This T cell receptor beta chain is drawn from a study of human T cells and chemical hapten exposure. Whole-study context: Upper-back patches of 0.01% DPC were read at 6 days.

The sample holds many counts of this clonotype. What it binds is unknown. The CDR3 has 14 residues. V was pared by 7 bases and J by 1 base, with 10 bases between. The germline V gene encodes CDR1 MDHEN and CDR2 SYDVKM. Time point here: patch test 2, 6 weeks after DPC sensitization. The treatment denotes: therapeutic diphenylcyclopropenone sensitization with weekly scalp DPC. Within the library, unique molecular identifiers were attached to each individual cDNA molecule. Per the original methods: Across samples, TCR counts had a median of about 93,000 and ranged from about 23,224 to 690,600. A single record per CDR3 protein comes from TCRdb applying MiXCR to the RACE reads. These V and J calls originate from TCRdb's pipeline instead of the authors' own analysis. Seen here are about 80,000 distinct CDR3 sequences, roughly 10% observed once, and the top ten hold 2% to 2.5%. Whole-study results and caveats: Counts of expanded TCRs at PT1 were positively correlated with patch test score.

This specimen consisted of whole blood, obtained in connection with sensitization to the hapten diphenylcyclopropenone (DPC). This receptor was taken from a woman aged 25 to 39 with alopecia areata. Some clones in this sample may be carry-over from other donors' samples. The chain couples TRBV28 to TRBJ2-2; D gene unclear. CDR3 in amino acids: CASIGDLNTGELFF. The CDR3 nucleotides read TGTGCCAGCATCGGAGACTTGAACACCGGGGAGCTGTTTTTT.